The sequence of this T cell receptor beta chain was determined in a study of T cell responses to AZD1222 COVID-19 vaccine. Overall study results and limits: Unmutated variant regions are reportedly the target of nearly half of TCRs that are spike-specific.

Profiling relied on immunoSEQ multiplex PCR, and the TCRdb table lists in-frame clones only, not all of them. The top ten hold approximately 5% of the sample, which has around 50,000 clones, approximately 90% seen once. V lost 1 base to trimming and J lost 16 bases; unmatched junction nucleotides: 10. This CDR3 is 13 amino acids long. This clone appeared once. Its antigen is undetermined. Sequenced material: peripheral blood, taken 28 days after the second AZD1222 dose. The chain employs TRBV12-3 or TRBV12-4 and TRBJ2-1; 7 nucleotides align to TRBD2. The sequence came from an adult who received the AZD1222 COVID-19 vaccine. The CDR3: CASSLGGLAARFF. In DNA, the CDR3 is TGTGCCAGCAGTTTAGGTGGCCTAGCGGCCCGATTCTTC.